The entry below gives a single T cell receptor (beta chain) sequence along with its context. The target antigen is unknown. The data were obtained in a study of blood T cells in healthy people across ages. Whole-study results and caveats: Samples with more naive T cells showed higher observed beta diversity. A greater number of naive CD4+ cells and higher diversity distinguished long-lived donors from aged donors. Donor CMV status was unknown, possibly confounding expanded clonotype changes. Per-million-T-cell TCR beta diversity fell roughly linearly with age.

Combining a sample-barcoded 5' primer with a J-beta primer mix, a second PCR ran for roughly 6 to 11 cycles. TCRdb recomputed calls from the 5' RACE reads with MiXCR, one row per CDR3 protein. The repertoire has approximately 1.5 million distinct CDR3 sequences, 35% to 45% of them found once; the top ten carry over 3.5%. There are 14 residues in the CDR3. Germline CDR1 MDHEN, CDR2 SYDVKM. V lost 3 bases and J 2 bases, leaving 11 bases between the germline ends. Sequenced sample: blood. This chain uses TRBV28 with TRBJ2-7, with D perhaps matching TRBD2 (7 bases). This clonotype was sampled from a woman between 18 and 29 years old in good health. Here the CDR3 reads CASSFRGATYEQYF. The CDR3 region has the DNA TGTGCCAGCAGTTTTCGGGGGGCCACCTACGAGCAGTACTTC.